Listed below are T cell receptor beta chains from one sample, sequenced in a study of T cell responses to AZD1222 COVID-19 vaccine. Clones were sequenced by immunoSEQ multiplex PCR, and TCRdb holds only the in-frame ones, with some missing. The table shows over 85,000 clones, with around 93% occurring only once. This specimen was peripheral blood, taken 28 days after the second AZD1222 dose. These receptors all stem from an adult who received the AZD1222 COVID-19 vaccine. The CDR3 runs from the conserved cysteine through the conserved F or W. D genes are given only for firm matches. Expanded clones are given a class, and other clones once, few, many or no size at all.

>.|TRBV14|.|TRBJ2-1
CASSQARGQRRYNEQFF
TGTGCCAGCAGCCAAGCCAGGGGTCAGCGGCGGTACAATGAGCAGTTCTTC
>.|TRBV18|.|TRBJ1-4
CASSPPGQGQEKLFF
TGTGCCAGCTCACCTCCGGGCCAGGGACAAGAAAAACTGTTTTTT
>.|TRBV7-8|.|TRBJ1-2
CASSLDRRDGYTF
TGTGCCAGCAGCTTAGATCGACGAGACGGCTACACCTTC
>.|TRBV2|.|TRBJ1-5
CASSEGGRVVNQPQHF
TGTGCCAGCAGTGAGGGGGGAAGAGTAGTTAATCAGCCCCAGCATTTT
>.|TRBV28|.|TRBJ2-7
CASSTQGGPGGSYEQYF
TGTGCCAGCAGCACTCAGGGAGGCCCCGGTGGATCCTACGAGCAGTACTTC
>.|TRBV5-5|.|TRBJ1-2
CASSAGGAVGYTF
TGTGCCAGCAGCGCGGGGGGTGCGGTGGGCTACACCTTC
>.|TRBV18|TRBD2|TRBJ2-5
CASSHTRGASGHQETQYF
TGTGCCAGCTCACACACCCGGGGGGCTAGCGGGCACCAAGAGACCCAGTACTTC
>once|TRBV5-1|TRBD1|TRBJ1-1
CASSDGTVNTEAFF
TGCGCCAGCAGCGACGGGACAGTGAACACTGAAGCTTTCTTT
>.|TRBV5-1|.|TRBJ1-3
CASSLSPFNPSGNTIYF
TGCGCCAGCAGCTTGTCGCCTTTTAACCCCTCTGGAAACACCATATATTTT
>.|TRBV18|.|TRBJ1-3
CASSSGPEAGNTIYF
TGTGCCAGCTCATCGGGACCCGAGGCTGGAAACACCATATATTTT
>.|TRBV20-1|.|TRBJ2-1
CSASSYNEQFF
TGCAGTGCTTCGTCCTACAATGAGCAGTTCTTC
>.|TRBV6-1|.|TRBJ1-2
CASSEAPGIPYGYTF
TGTGCCAGCAGTGAAGCGCCAGGGATTCCCTATGGCTACACCTTC
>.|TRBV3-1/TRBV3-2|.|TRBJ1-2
CASSPGGPSGYTF
TGTGCCAGCAGCCCGGGGGGCCCTAGTGGCTACACCTTC
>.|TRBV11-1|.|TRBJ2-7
CASSLAGAYEQYF
TGTGCCAGCAGCTTAGCGGGGGCGTACGAGCAGTACTTC
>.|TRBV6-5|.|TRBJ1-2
CASQGPLYGYTF
TGTGCCAGCCAGGGGCCCCTCTATGGCTACACCTTC
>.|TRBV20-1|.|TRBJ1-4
CSARANEKLFF
TGCAGTGCTAGAGCTAATGAAAAACTGTTTTTT
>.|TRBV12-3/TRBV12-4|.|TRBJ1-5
CASSPGGGDAQHF
TGTGCCAGCAGTCCCGGGGGCGGGGACGCCCAGCATTTT
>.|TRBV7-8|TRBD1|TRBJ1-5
CASSYSPGTGNNQPQHF
TGTGCCAGCAGCTATTCGCCCGGGACAGGGAACAATCAGCCCCAGCATTTT
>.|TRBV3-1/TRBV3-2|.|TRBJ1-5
CASSPRGPGYQPQHF
TGTGCCAGCAGCCCACGGGGGCCAGGTTATCAGCCCCAGCATTTT
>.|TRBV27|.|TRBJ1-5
CASRLGVSNQPQHF
TGTGCCAGCAGGTTAGGGGTGAGCAATCAGCCCCAGCATTTT
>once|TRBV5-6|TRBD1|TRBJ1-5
CASSQGGYSNQPQHF
TGTGCCAGCAGCCAGGGGGGTTATAGCAATCAGCCCCAGCATTTT
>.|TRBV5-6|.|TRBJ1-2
CASSLKFWRIYGYTF
TGTGCCAGCAGCTTGAAGTTTTGGAGAATCTATGGCTACACCTTC
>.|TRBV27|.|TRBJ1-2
CASKRTEVYGYTF
TGTGCCAGCAAGCGCACGGAGGTCTATGGCTACACCTTC
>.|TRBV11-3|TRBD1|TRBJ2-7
CASSRGGRGEQYF
TGTGCCAGCAGCCGAGGGGGCAGGGGCGAGCAGTACTTC
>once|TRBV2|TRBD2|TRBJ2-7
CASSQTSGGSYEQYF
TGTGCCAGCAGTCAGACTAGCGGGGGCTCCTACGAGCAGTACTTC
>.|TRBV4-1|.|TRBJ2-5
CASSQDKDSTGSETQYF
TGCGCCAGCAGCCAAGATAAAGACAGTACCGGTAGCGAGACCCAGTACTTC
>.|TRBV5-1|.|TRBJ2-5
CASSWGSQGQETQYF
TGCGCCAGCAGCTGGGGGTCCCAGGGGCAAGAGACCCAGTACTTC
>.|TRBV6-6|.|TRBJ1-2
CASSYGYGYTF
TGTGCCAGCAGTTACGGATATGGCTACACCTTC
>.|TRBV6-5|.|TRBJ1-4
CASTPLYVVEKLFF
TGTGCCAGCACTCCGTTGTACGTAGTAGAAAAACTGTTTTTT
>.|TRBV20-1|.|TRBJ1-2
CLGNSNYGYTF
TGCCTAGGGAACTCTAACTATGGCTACACCTTC
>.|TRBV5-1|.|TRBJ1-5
CASSSDSNQPQHF
TGCGCCAGCAGCTCTGACAGCAATCAGCCCCAGCATTTT
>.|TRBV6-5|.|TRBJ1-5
CASSTGSEGNQPQHF
TGTGCCAGCAGTACAGGGTCTGAGGGCAATCAGCCCCAGCATTTT
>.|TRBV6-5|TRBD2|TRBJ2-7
CASSYSGGSTYEQYF
TGTGCCAGCAGTTACTCGGGGGGGAGTACCTACGAGCAGTACTTC
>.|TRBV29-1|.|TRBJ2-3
CSVEAGTDTQYF
TGCAGCGTTGAAGCGGGCACAGATACGCAGTATTTT
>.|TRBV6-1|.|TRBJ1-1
CASSEGGRTEAFF
TGTGCCAGCAGTGAAGGGGGGCGAACTGAAGCTTTCTTT
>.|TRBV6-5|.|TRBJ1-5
CASGQPYSNQPQHF
TGTGCCAGCGGACAGCCCTATAGCAATCAGCCCCAGCATTTT
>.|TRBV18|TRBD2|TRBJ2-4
CASSPDNGGTKNIQYF
TGTGCCAGCTCACCAGATAACGGGGGGACCAAAAACATTCAGTACTTC
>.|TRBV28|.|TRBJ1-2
CASSYEVYGYTF
TGTGCCAGCAGTTACGAGGTTTATGGCTACACCTTC
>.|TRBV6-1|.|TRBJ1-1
CASSDSGQVNTEAFF
TGTGCCAGCAGTGATTCGGGACAAGTGAACACTGAAGCTTTCTTT
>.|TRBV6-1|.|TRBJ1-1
CASSEAKGTEAFF
TGTGCCAGCAGTGAAGCGAAGGGCACTGAAGCTTTCTTT
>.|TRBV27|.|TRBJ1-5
CASSLINQPQHF
TGTGCCAGCAGTTTAATCAATCAGCCCCAGCATTTT
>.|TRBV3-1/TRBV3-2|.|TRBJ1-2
CASSQGGVRGAGYTF
TGTGCCAGCAGCCAAGGTGGAGTGCGGGGGGCCGGCTACACCTTC
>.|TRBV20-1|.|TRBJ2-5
CSASLQGGTQYF
TGCAGTGCTAGTTTGCAGGGAGGGACCCAGTACTTC
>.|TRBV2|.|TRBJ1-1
CASSPEGRTNTEAFF
TGTGCCAGCAGCCCGGAAGGGAGAACCAACACTGAAGCTTTCTTT
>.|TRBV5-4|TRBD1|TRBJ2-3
CASSLRTGQTDTQYF
TGTGCCAGCAGCCTCCGGACAGGACAAACAGATACGCAGTATTTT
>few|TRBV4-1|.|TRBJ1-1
CASRGVLRNTEAFF
TGCGCCAGCAGAGGGGTCCTTAGGAACACTGAAGCTTTCTTT
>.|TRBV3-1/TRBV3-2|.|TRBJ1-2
CASSQGLATPVIYGYTF
TGTGCCAGCAGCCAAGGGTTAGCGACCCCCGTGATCTATGGCTACACCTTC
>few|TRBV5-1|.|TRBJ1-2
CASSLGWGLANYGYTF
TGCGCCAGCAGCTTGGGTTGGGGACTTGCTAACTATGGCTACACCTTC
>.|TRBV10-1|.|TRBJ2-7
CASRRGGGDEQYF
TGCGCCAGTCGAAGAGGGGGAGGCGACGAGCAGTACTTC
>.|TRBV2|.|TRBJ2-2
CASSVTGWTGELFF
TGTGCCAGCAGTGTAACAGGCTGGACCGGGGAGCTGTTTTTT
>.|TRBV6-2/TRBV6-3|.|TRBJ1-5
CASSYTPRLANLNQPQHF
TGTGCCAGCAGTTATACACCCCGTTTAGCTAACTTAAATCAGCCCCAGCATTTT
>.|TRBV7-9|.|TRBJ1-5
CASSIAGFDQPQHF
TGTGCCAGCAGCATTGCAGGGTTCGATCAGCCCCAGCATTTT
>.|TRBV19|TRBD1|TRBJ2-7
CASSMFGTGRNEQYF
TGTGCCAGTAGTATGTTTGGGACAGGGAGGAACGAGCAGTACTTC
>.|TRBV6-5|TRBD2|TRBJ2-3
CASGGVKWEGDTQYF
TGTGCCAGCGGAGGGGTTAAATGGGAGGGAGATACGCAGTATTTT